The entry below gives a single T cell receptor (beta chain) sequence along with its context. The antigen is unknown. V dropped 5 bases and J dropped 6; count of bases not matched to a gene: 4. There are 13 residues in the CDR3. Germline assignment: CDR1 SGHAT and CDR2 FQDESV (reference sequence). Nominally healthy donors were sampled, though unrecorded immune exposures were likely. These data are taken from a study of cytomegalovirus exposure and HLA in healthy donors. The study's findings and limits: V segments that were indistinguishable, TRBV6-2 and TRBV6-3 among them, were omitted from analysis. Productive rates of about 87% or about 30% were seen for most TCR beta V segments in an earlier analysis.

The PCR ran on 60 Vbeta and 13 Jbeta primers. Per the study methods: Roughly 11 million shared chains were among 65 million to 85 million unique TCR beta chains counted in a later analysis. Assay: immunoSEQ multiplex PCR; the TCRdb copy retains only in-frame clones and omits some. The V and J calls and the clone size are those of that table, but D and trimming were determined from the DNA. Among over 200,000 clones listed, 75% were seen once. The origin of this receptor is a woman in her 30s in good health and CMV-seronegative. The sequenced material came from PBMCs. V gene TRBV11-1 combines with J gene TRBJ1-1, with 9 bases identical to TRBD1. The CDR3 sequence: CASSPQGASEAFF. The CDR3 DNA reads TGTGCCAGCAGCCCACAGGGGGCGTCTGAAGCTTTCTTT.